This T cell receptor (beta chain) stems from a study of CD8 T cells in ankylosing spondylitis. Trimming at V came to 0 bases and at J to 8 bases, leaving 9 bases not matched to a gene. This CDR3 is 15 amino acids long. Germline V lookup: CDR1 SGHDT, CDR2 YYEEEE. Quantitative 5'-RACE with molecular barcodes was used to make the TCR beta libraries. TCRdb used MiXCR to reprocess the 5' RACE reads, holding one entry per CDR3 protein. The table shows just over 300,000 distinct CDR3 sequences, with less than 25% occurring only once. There are many counts of this clonotype. V is TRBV5-6 and J is TRBJ1-2; 8 bases align to TRBD1. Sequencing was done on a sample of blood, either unsorted or a sorted T cell fraction (not recorded which). This clonotype originated in a female donor with ankylosing spondylitis or in good health (not recorded which). CDR3 coding DNA: TGTGCCAGCAGCTTGGCGGGACAGGAAGTGACGGGCTACACCTTC. This translates into CASSLAGQEVTGYTF.